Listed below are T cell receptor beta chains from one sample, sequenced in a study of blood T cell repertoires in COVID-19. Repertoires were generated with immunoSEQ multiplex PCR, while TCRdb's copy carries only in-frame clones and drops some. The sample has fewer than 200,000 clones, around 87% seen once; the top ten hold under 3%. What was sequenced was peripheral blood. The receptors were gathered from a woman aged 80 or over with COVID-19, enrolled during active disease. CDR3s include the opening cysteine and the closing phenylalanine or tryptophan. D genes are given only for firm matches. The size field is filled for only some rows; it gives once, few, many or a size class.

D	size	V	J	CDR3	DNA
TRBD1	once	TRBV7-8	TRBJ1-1	CASSAGQGVSASPEAFF	TGTGCCAGCAGCGCGGGACAGGGGGTGTCCGCTTCGCCTGAAGCTTTCTTT
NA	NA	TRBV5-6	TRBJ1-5	CASSGGAGVDQPQHF	TGTGCCAGCAGCGGAGGAGCCGGGGTCGATCAGCCCCAGCATTTT
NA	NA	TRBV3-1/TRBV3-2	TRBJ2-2	CASSQSGGTGELFF	TGTGCCAGCAGCCAATCCGGGGGAACCGGGGAGCTGTTTTTT
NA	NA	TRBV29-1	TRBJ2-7	CSVGAGFYEQYF	TGCAGCGTTGGGGCAGGGTTCTACGAGCAGTACTTC
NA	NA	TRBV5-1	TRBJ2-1	CASSLVQAGEQFF	TGCGCCAGCAGCTTGGTTCAGGCTGGGGAGCAGTTCTTC
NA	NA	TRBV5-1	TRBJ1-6	CASSLVSNSPLHF	TGCGCCAGCAGCTTGGTCAGTAATTCACCCCTCCACTTT
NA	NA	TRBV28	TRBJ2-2	CASTPLGGNTGELFF	TGTGCCAGCACTCCCTTGGGGGGGAACACCGGGGAGCTGTTTTTT
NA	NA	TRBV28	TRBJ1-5	CASIKDRNQPQHF	TGTGCCAGCATTAAAGACAGGAATCAGCCCCAGCATTTT
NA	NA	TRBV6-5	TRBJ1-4	CASSYSLRATNEKLFF	TGTGCCAGCAGTTACTCGCTCAGGGCAACTAATGAAAAACTGTTTTTT
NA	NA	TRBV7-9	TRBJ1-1	CASSPLGVLMNTEAFF	TGTGCCAGCAGCCCGCTAGGAGTCCTGATGAACACTGAAGCTTTCTTT
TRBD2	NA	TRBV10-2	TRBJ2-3	CASSGLKTSMSTDTQYF	TGCGCCAGCAGCGGACTCAAGACTAGCATGAGCACAGATACGCAGTATTTT
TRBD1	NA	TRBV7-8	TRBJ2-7	CASTLTPWTGSYEQYF	TGTGCCAGCACCCTAACCCCCTGGACAGGTTCCTACGAGCAGTACTTC
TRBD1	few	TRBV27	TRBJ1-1	CASSFPPRAGGTEAFF	TGTGCCAGCAGTTTCCCTCCCAGGGCAGGGGGAACTGAAGCTTTCTTT
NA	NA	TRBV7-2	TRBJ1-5	CASSPRRAGMGQPQHF	TGTGCCAGCAGCCCTAGACGGGCAGGGATGGGTCAGCCCCAGCATTTT
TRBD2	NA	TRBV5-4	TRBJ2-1	CASSLAQGGNEQFF	TGTGCCAGCAGCTTGGCCCAGGGAGGGAATGAGCAGTTCTTC
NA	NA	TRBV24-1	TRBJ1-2	CATSDLLRDYGYTF	TGTGCCACCAGTGATTTGTTACGGGATTACGGCTACACCTTC
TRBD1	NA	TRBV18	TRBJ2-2	CASSYNTGATGELFF	TGTGCCAGCTCATATAACACAGGGGCCACCGGGGAGCTGTTTTTT
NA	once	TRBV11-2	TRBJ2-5	CASSTAGSQETQYF	TGTGCCAGCAGCACCGCAGGTTCACAAGAGACCCAGTACTTC
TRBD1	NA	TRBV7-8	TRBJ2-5	CASSFRTGLEETQYF	TGTGCCAGCAGCTTTAGGACAGGGTTGGAAGAGACCCAGTACTTC
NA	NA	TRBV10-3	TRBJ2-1	CAISEGIRGGVNEQFF	TGTGCCATCAGTGAGGGTATTCGTGGCGGGGTTAATGAGCAGTTCTTC
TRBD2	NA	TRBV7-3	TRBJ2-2	CASSSPMTSGNPGELFF	TGTGCCAGCAGCTCCCCGATGACTAGCGGGAATCCCGGGGAGCTGTTTTTT
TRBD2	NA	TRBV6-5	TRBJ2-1	CASSYGTSGREQFF	TGTGCCAGCAGTTACGGAACTAGCGGGCGAGAGCAGTTCTTC